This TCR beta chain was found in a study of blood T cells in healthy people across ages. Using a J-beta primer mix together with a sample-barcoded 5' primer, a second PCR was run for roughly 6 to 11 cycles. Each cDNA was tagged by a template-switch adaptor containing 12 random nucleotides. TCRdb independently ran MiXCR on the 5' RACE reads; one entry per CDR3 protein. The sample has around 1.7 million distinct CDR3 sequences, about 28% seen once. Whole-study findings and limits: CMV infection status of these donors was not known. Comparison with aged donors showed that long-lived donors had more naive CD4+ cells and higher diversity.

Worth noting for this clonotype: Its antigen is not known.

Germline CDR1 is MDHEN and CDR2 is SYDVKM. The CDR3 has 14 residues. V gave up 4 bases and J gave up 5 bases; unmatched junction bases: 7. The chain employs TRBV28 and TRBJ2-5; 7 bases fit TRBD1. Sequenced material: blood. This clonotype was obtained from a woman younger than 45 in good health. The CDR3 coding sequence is TGTGCCAGCAGTTCGACAGGGTTGAGGGAGACCCAGTACTTC. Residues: CASSSTGLRETQYF.